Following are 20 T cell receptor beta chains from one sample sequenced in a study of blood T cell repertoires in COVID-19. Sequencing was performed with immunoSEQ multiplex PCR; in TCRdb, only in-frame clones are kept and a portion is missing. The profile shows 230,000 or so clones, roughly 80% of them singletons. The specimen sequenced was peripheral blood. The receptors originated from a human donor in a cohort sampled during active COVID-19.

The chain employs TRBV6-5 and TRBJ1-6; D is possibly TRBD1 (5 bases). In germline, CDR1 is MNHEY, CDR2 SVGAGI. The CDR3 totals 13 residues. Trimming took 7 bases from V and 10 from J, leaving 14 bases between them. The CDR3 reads CASKKWGWSPLHF. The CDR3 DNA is TGTGCCAGCAAGAAGTGGGGCTGGTCACCCCTCCACTTT.

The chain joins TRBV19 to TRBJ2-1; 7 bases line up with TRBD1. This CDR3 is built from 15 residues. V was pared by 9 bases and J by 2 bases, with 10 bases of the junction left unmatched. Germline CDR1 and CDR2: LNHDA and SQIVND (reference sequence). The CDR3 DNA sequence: TGTGCCAGCTCGCCTGGACAGGTTCCCTACAATGAGCAGTTCTTC. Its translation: CASSPGQVPYNEQFF.

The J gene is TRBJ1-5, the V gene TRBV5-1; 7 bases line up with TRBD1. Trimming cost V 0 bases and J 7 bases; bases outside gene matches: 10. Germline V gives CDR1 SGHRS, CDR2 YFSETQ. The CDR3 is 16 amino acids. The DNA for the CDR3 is TGCGCCAGCAGCTTGGCCCCCGGACAGGACGGGCAGCCCCAGCATTTT. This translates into CASSLAPGQDGQPQHF.

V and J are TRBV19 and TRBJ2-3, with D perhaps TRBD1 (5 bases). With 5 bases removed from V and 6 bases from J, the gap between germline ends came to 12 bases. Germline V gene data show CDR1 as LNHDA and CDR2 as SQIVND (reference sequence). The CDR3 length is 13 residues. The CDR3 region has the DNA TGTGCCAGTAGTGGTCAGGGATTGGATACGCAGTATTTT. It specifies CASSGQGLDTQYF.

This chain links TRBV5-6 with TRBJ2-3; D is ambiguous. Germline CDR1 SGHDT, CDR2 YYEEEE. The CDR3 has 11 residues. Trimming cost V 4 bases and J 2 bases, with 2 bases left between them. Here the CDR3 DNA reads TGTGCCAGCAGCCTCACAGATACGCAGTATTTT. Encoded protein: CASSLTDTQYF.

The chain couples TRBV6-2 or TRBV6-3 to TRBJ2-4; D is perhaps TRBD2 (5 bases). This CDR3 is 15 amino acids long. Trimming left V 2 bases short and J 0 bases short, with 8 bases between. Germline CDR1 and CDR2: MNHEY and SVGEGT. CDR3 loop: CASSYGGLAKNIQYF. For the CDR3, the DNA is TGTGCCAGCAGTTACGGTGGACTAGCCAAAAACATTCAGTACTTC.

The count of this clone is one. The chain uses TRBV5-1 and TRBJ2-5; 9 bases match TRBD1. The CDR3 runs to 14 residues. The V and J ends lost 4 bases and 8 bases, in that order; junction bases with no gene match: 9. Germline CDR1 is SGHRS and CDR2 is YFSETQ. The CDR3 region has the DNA TGCGCCAGCAGCCCGGGGACAGGGAAGCTCACCCAGTACTTC. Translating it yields CASSPGTGKLTQYF.

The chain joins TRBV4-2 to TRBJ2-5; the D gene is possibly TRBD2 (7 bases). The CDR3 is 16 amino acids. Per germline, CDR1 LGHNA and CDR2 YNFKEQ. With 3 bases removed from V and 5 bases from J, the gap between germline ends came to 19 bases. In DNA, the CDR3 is TGTGCCAGCAGCCAGGAGGGGGGGGGAACCAGGGAGACCCAGTACTTC. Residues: CASSQEGGGTRETQYF.

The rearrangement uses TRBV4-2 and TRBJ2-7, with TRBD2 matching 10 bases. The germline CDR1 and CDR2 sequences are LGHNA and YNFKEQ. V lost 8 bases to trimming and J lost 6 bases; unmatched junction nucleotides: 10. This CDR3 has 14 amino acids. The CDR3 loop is CASSQGLAKTEQYF. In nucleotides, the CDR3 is TGTGCCAGCTCTCAGGGACTAGCGAAGACCGAGCAGTACTTC.

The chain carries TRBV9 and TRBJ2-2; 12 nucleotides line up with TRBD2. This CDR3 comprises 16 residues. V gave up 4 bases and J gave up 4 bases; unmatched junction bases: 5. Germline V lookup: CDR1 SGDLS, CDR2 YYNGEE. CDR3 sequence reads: CASSPTSGRFTGELFF. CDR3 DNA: TGTGCCAGCAGCCCTACTAGCGGGAGGTTCACCGGGGAGCTGTTTTTT.

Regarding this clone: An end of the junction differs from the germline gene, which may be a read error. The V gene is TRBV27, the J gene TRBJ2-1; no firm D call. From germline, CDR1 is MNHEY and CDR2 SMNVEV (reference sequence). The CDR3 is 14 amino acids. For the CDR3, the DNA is TGTGCCAGCACCTCCCGCGGAAGCTACGATGAGCAGTTCTTC. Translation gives CASTSRGSYDEQFF.

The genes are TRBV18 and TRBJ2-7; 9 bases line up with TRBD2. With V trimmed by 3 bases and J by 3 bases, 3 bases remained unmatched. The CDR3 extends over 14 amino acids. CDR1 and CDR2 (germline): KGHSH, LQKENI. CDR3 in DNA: TGTGCCAGCTCACCTAGCGGGGGCCACTACGAGCAGTACTTC. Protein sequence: CASSPSGGHYEQYF.

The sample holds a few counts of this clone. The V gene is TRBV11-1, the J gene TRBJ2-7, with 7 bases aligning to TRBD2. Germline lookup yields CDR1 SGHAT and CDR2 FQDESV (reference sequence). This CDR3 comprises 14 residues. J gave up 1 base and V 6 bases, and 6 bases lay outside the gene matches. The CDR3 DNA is TGTGCCAGCAGGGAACCGGGACTATCCTACGAGCAGTACTTC. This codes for CASREPGLSYEQYF.

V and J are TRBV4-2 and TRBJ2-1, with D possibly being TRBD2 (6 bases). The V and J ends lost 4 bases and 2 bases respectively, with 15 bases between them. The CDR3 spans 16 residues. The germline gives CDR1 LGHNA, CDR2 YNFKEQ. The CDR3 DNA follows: TGTGCCAGCAGCCGGGGGGTTGCGGAGGCCTACAATGAGCAGTTCTTC. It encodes CASSRGVAEAYNEQFF.

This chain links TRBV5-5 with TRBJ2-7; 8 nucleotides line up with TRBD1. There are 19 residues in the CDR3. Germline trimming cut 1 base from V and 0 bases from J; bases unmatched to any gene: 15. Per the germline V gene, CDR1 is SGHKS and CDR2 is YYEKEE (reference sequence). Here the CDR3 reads CASSLTLLGRQGHSYEQYF. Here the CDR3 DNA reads TGTGCCAGCAGCTTGACCCTATTGGGTAGACAGGGGCACTCCTACGAGCAGTACTTC.

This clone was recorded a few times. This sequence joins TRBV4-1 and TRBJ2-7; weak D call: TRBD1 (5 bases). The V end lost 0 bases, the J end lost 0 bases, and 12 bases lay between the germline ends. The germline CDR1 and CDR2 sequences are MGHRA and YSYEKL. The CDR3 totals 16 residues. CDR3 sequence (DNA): TGCGCCAGCAGCCAAGAATCCAACAGGTTCTCCTACGAGCAGTACTTC. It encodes CASSQESNRFSYEQYF.

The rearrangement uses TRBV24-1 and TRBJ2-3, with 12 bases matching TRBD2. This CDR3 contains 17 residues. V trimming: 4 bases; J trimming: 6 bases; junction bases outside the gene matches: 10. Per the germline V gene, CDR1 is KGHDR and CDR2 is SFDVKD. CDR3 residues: CATSDRLAGEGFDTQYF. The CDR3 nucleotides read TGTGCCACCAGTGACAGACTAGCGGGAGAGGGGTTCGATACGCAGTATTTT.

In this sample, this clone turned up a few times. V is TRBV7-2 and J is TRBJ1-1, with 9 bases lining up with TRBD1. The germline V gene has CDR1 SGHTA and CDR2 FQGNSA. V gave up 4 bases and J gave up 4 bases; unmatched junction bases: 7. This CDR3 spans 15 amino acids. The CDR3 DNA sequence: TGTGCCAGCAGCTCAACAGGGGGCTACGGCACTGAAGCTTTCTTT. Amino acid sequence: CASSSTGGYGTEAFF. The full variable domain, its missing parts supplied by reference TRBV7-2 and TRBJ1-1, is GAGVSQSPSNKVTEKGKDVELRCDPISGHTALYWYRQSLGQGLEFLIYFQGNSAPDKSGLPSDRFSAERTGGSVSTLTIQRTQQEDSAVYLCASSSTGGYGTEAFFGQGTRLTVV.

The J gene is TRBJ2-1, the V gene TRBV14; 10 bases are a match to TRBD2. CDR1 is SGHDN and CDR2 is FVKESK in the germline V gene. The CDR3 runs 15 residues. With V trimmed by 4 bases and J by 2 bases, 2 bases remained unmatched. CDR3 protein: CASSLGLAAYNEQFF. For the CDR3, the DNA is TGTGCCAGCAGCCTTGGACTAGCGGCCTACAATGAGCAGTTCTTC.

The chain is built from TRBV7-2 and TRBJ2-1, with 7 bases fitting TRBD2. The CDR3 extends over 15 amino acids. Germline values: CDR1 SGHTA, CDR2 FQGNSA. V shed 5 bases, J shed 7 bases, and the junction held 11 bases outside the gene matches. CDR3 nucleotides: TGTGCCAGCAGCCCAGGTGGCGGGGGATGGAATGAGCAGTTCTTC. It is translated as CASSPGGGGWNEQFF.